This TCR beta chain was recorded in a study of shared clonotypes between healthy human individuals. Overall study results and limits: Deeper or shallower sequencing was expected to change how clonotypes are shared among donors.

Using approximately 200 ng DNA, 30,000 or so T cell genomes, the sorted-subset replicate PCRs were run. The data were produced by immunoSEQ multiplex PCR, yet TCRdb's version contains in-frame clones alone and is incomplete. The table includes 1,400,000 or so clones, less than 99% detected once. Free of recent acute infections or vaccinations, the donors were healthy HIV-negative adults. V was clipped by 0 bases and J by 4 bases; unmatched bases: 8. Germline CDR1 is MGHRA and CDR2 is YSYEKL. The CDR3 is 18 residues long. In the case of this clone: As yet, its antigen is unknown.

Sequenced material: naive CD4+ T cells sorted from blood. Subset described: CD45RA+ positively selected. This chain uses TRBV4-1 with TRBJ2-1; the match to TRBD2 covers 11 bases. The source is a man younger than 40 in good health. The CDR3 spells CASSQESMTSGAYNEQFF. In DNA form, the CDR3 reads TGCGCCAGCAGCCAAGAATCAATGACTAGCGGGGCTTACAATGAGCAGTTCTTC.